The TCR beta chain under discussion was sequenced for a study of blood T cell repertoires in COVID-19. At the level of the study: The United States, Italy and Spain supplied acute and convalescent COVID-19 samples.

Authors' analysis steps: Amplification from reference gene primers served as the basis for estimated nucleated cell counts. Profiled with immunoSEQ multiplex PCR; TCRdb holds only in-frame clones, not every one. D and trimming were read from the DNA, whereas the V and J calls and clone size are those reported in that table. The sample lists 150,000 to 200,000 clones; roughly nine tenths were seen once. The V gene's germline CDR1 is SNHLY and CDR2 FYNNEI. The CDR3 is made up of 12 amino acids. Trimming shortened V by 6 bases and J by 0 bases, and 5 bases separated the two germline ends. Sequenced sample: peripheral blood. The chain has TRBV2 and TRBJ1-2; D gene uncertain. The source is a man aged 65 to 85 with active or convalescent COVID-19. The DNA for the CDR3 is TGTGCCAGCAGCACGGCTAACTATGGCTACACCTTC. This codes for CASSTANYGYTF.